This T cell receptor beta chain was recorded in a study of blood T cell repertoires in COVID-19. About the study: Nucleic acid was either cDNA or gDNA, and it came from T cells, B-cell-depleted T cells, or PBMCs.

Only in-frame clones appear in the TCRdb table, and some are missing; sequencing was by immunoSEQ multiplex PCR. Among roughly 380,000 clones listed, about 87% were seen once. Assignments of participants to cohorts depended upon their own reported clinical history. Recovered participants had two consecutive negative NP/OP PCR tests, healthcare professional clearance, or symptom resolution. This clone was observed a single time. J was trimmed by 0 bases and V by 4 bases; bases with no gene match: 3. CDR1 and CDR2 from the germline V gene are SGHRS and YFSETQ. The CDR3 runs to 15 residues. This chain connects TRBV5-1 to TRBJ1-3; TRBD1 agrees at 8 bases. This clonotype was obtained from a man aged 25-45 years who had recovered from COVID-19. Material for sequencing was PBMCs or T cells enriched from blood (not recorded which). The DNA of the CDR3 is TGCGCCAGCAGCAAAGGACAGGGCTCTGGAAACACCATATATTTT. It encodes CASSKGQGSGNTIYF.